These T cell receptor beta chains were read from a single sample in a study of CD8 T cells in ankylosing spondylitis. Each CDR3 protein is one row after TCRdb ran MiXCR on the 5' RACE reads. The data contain more than 650,000 distinct CDR3 sequences, approximately 12% of them singletons. Sequenced input: blood, either unsorted or a sorted T cell fraction (not recorded which). These receptors came from a male donor with ankylosing spondylitis. The CDR3 runs from the conserved cysteine through the conserved F or W. D genes are given only for firm matches. A row's size may be missing; if present it is once, few, many or a size class.

CDR3: CASSLGGPSPLHF
DNA: TGTGCCAGCAGCTTGGGCGGGCCTTCACCCCTCCACTTT
length: 13
J: TRBJ1-6
size: few
V: TRBV5-4
D: -

CDR3: CASSPLGASGNQETQYF
DNA: TGTGCCAGCAGCCCGTTGGGGGCTAGCGGGAACCAAGAGACCCAGTACTTC
length: 17
J: TRBJ2-5
size: -
V: TRBV4-2
D: TRBD2

CDR3: CASSFSSGGAFGELFF
DNA: TGTGCCAGCAGCTTTTCTAGCGGGGGGGCTTTCGGGGAGCTGTTTTTT
length: 16
J: TRBJ2-2
size: -
V: TRBV7-2
D: TRBD2

CDR3: CASSYGGLPEAFF
DNA: TGTGCCAGCAGTTACGGGGGACTTCCTGAAGCTTTCTTT
length: 13
J: TRBJ1-1
size: few
V: TRBV12-3/TRBV12-4
D: -

CDR3: CASSRTGFRGYTF
DNA: TGTGCCAGCAGTCGGACGGGGTTTCGGGGCTACACCTTC
length: 13
J: TRBJ1-2
size: -
V: TRBV6-1
D: -

CDR3: CSASNQLGEQFF
DNA: TGCAGTGCTAGTAATCAGTTAGGTGAGCAGTTCTTC
length: 12
J: TRBJ2-1
size: few
V: TRBV20-1
D: -

CDR3: CASSPRLAGAVMAQYF
DNA: TGTGCCAGCAGTCCGCGACTAGCGGGGGCTGTCATGGCCCAGTACTTC
length: 16
J: TRBJ2-5
size: many
V: TRBV12-3/TRBV12-4
D: TRBD2

CDR3: CASSVGADNYGYTF
DNA: TGTGCCAGCAGCGTGGGGGCAGATAACTATGGCTACACCTTC
length: 14
J: TRBJ1-2
size: few
V: TRBV9
D: -

CDR3: CSARGMREQFF
DNA: TGCAGTGCTAGAGGGATGAGAGAGCAGTTCTTC
length: 11
J: TRBJ2-1
size: few
V: TRBV20-1
D: -

CDR3: CASSQEMSGVYSNQPQHF
DNA: TGCGCCAGCAGCCAAGAGATGTCAGGGGTCTATAGCAATCAGCCCCAGCATTTT
length: 18
J: TRBJ1-5
size: once
V: TRBV4-3
D: -

CDR3: CASSLKSGKQYF
DNA: TGTGCCAGCAGCCTAAAGTCCGGAAAGCAGTACTTC
length: 12
J: TRBJ2-7
size: -
V: TRBV7-9
D: -

CDR3: CASSPRLLPPGNTQYF
DNA: TGCGCCAGCAGCCCGAGACTCCTACCTCCTGGGAATACGCAGTATTTT
length: 16
J: TRBJ2-3
size: few
V: TRBV5-1
D: -

CDR3: CASGGGQTQYF
DNA: TGTGCCAGCGGCGGAGGGCAGACCCAGTACTTC
length: 11
J: TRBJ2-5
size: few
V: TRBV5-4
D: -

CDR3: CASSKAYVSGQAFYEQYF
DNA: TGTGCCAGCAGCAAAGCATACGTTTCCGGACAGGCTTTCTACGAGCAGTACTTC
length: 18
J: TRBJ2-7
size: few
V: TRBV21-1
D: -

CDR3: CASRGDLNTGELFF
DNA: TGTGCCAGCCGGGGGGACCTCAACACCGGGGAGCTGTTTTTT
length: 14
J: TRBJ2-2
size: many
V: TRBV12-3/TRBV12-4
D: TRBD2

CDR3: CSARLAGRSPSYEQYF
DNA: TGCAGTGCTAGACTAGCGGGCCGTTCCCCCTCCTACGAGCAGTACTTC
length: 16
J: TRBJ2-7
size: -
V: TRBV20-1
D: TRBD2

CDR3: CASATEKESTGELFF
DNA: TGCGCCAGCGCTACCGAAAAGGAGTCCACCGGGGAGCTGTTTTTT
length: 15
J: TRBJ2-2
size: few
V: TRBV4-1
D: -

CDR3: CASSWDGLHGYTF
DNA: TGTGCCAGCAGCTGGGACGGCTTGCATGGCTACACCTTC
length: 13
J: TRBJ1-2
size: -
V: TRBV7-9
D: -

CDR3: CASRRSEMSSGNTIYF
DNA: TGCGCCAGCAGAAGATCGGAGATGTCGTCTGGAAACACCATATATTTT
length: 16
J: TRBJ1-3
size: few
V: TRBV5-1
D: -

CDR3: CASSFIGNTIYF
DNA: TGTGCCAGCAGCTTTATAGGAAACACCATATATTTT
length: 12
J: TRBJ1-3
size: -
V: TRBV7-2
D: -

CDR3: CASSRIDRGDYGYTF
DNA: TGTGCCAGCAGCCGCATCGACAGGGGAGACTATGGCTACACCTTC
length: 15
J: TRBJ1-2
size: few
V: TRBV28
D: TRBD1

CDR3: CSAPKGGGGYEQYF
DNA: TGCAGTGCTCCGAAAGGTGGCGGGGGCTACGAGCAGTACTTC
length: 14
J: TRBJ2-7
size: few
V: TRBV20-1
D: TRBD2

CDR3: CATSRDRGAGELFF
DNA: TGTGCCACCAGCAGAGATAGGGGTGCCGGGGAGCTGTTTTTT
length: 14
J: TRBJ2-2
size: few
V: TRBV15
D: -

CDR3: CASSNPGTGSYEQYF
DNA: TGTGCCAGCAGTAACCCCGGGACAGGATCCTACGAGCAGTACTTC
length: 15
J: TRBJ2-7
size: -
V: TRBV6-2/TRBV6-3
D: TRBD1

CDR3: CAWSVGHLSSLGQYF
DNA: TGTGCCTGGAGTGTGGGACACCTTTCTAGCCTGGGGCAGTACTTC
length: 15
J: TRBJ2-7
size: few
V: TRBV30
D: -

CDR3: CSAATRGYRYEQYF
DNA: TGCAGTGCTGCCACTAGGGGATATCGCTACGAGCAGTACTTC
length: 14
J: TRBJ2-7
size: few
V: TRBV20-1
D: -

CDR3: CASSEGAYNEQFF
DNA: TGTGCCAGCTCTGAGGGGGCCTACAATGAGCAGTTCTTC
length: 13
J: TRBJ2-1
size: many
V: TRBV12-3/TRBV12-4
D: -

CDR3: CASSPEALRYSPLHF
DNA: TGTGCCAGCAGCCCGGAAGCCCTGAGGTATTCACCCCTCCACTTT
length: 15
J: TRBJ1-6
size: -
V: TRBV3-1
D: -

CDR3: CASSYRPGGKYNEQFF
DNA: TGTGCCAGCAGTTACCGACCGGGAGGAAAATACAATGAGCAGTTCTTC
length: 16
J: TRBJ2-1
size: -
V: TRBV6-2/TRBV6-3
D: TRBD2

CDR3: CASRHGQRNGYTF
DNA: TGTGCCAGCAGGCATGGACAGCGGAATGGCTACACCTTC
length: 13
J: TRBJ1-2
size: few
V: TRBV28
D: -

CDR3: CSASWTGGIRTQYF
DNA: TGCAGTGCTAGCTGGACGGGGGGCATTCGTACGCAGTATTTT
length: 14
J: TRBJ2-3
size: few
V: TRBV20-1
D: -

CDR3: CATSDSSHITGPGELFF
DNA: TGTGCCACCAGCGATTCTTCACATATCACGGGGCCCGGGGAGCTGTTTTTT
length: 17
J: TRBJ2-2
size: -
V: TRBV24-1
D: -

CDR3: CATSGFGAYNEQFF
DNA: TGTGCCACCAGCGGGTTTGGGGCCTACAATGAGCAGTTCTTC
length: 14
J: TRBJ2-1
size: few
V: TRBV15
D: -

CDR3: CSARDPWDQETQYF
DNA: TGCAGTGCTAGAGATCCGTGGGATCAAGAGACCCAGTACTTC
length: 14
J: TRBJ2-5
size: few
V: TRBV20-1
D: -

CDR3: CASSPPEDRPLHF
DNA: TGCGCCAGCAGCCCCCCCGAGGATAGGCCCCTCCACTTT
length: 13
J: TRBJ1-6
size: few
V: TRBV5-1
D: -

CDR3: CSAGPPSGEQFF
DNA: TGCAGTGCCGGACCCCCTTCAGGGGAGCAGTTCTTC
length: 12
J: TRBJ2-1
size: -
V: TRBV20-1
D: -

CDR3: CASSSRLWGEQFF
DNA: TGTGCCAGCAGCTCTCGACTCTGGGGTGAGCAGTTCTTC
length: 13
J: TRBJ2-1
size: few
V: TRBV7-9
D: -

CDR3: CASGVRGTDTQYF
DNA: TGTGCCAGCGGGGTGAGGGGAACAGATACGCAGTATTTT
length: 13
J: TRBJ2-3
size: few
V: TRBV2
D: -

CDR3: CASSSLVGEKLFF
DNA: TGTGCCAGCAGCTCATTGGTGGGCGAAAAACTGTTTTTT
length: 13
J: TRBJ1-4
size: few
V: TRBV6-6
D: -

CDR3: CASSVGQGVPEAFF
DNA: TGTGCCAGCAGCGTTGGACAGGGAGTACCTGAAGCTTTCTTT
length: 14
J: TRBJ1-1
size: -
V: TRBV9
D: TRBD1

CDR3: CASSLSFGGGSEQYF
DNA: TGTGCCAGCAGTTTATCGTTCGGGGGCGGTAGCGAGCAGTACTTC
length: 15
J: TRBJ2-7
size: many
V: TRBV27
D: -

CDR3: CASSLEEGGEAFF
DNA: TGTGCCAGCAGCTTAGAAGAAGGGGGTGAGGCTTTCTTT
length: 13
J: TRBJ1-1
size: few
V: TRBV7-9
D: -

CDR3: CASSLGMGQPQHF
DNA: TGCGCCAGCAGCCTTGGTATGGGTCAGCCCCAGCATTTT
length: 13
J: TRBJ1-5
size: -
V: TRBV5-1
D: -

CDR3: CASRAGQGFYGYTF
DNA: TGCGCCAGCAGGGCCGGACAGGGTTTCTATGGCTACACCTTC
length: 14
J: TRBJ1-2
size: -
V: TRBV5-1
D: TRBD1

CDR3: CASSLAPGNQPQHF
DNA: TGTGCCAGCAGCTTGGCGCCAGGCAATCAGCCCCAGCATTTT
length: 14
J: TRBJ1-5
size: many
V: TRBV5-5
D: -

CDR3: CASSRTSGIYNEQFF
DNA: TGCGCCAGCAGCCGGACTAGCGGTATCTACAATGAGCAGTTCTTC
length: 15
J: TRBJ2-1
size: many
V: TRBV5-1
D: TRBD2

CDR3: CASSLGVEGANVLTF
DNA: TGTGCCAGCAGCCTAGGGGTGGAGGGGGCCAACGTCCTGACTTTC
length: 15
J: TRBJ2-6
size: -
V: TRBV4-2
D: -